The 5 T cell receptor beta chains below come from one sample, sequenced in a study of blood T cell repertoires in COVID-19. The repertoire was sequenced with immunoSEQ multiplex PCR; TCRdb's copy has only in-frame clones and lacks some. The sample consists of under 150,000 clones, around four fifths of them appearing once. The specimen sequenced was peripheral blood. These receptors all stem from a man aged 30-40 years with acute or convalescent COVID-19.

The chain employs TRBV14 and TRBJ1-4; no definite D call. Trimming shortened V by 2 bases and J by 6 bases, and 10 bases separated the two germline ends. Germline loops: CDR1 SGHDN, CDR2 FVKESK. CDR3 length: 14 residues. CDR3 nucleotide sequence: TGTGCCAGCAGCCAACGGCGCGGGGATGAAAAACTGTTTTTT. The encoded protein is CASSQRRGDEKLFF.

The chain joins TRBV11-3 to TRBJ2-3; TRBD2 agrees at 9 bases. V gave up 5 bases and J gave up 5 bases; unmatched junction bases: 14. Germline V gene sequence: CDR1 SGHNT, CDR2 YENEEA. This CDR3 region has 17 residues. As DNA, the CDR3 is TGTGCCAGCAGCGCCCCCGGTTCGCGGGGGGGCCTAGATACGCAGTATTTT. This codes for CASSAPGSRGGLDTQYF.

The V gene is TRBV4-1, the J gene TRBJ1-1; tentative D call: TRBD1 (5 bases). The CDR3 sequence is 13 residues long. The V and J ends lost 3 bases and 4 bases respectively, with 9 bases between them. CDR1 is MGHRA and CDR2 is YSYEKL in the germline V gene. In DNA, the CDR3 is TGCGCCAGCAGCCAGGTGGGGGGCACTGAAGCTTTCTTT. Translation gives CASSQVGGTEAFF.

Here the CDR3 reads CASSLGPGDTQYF. In DNA, the CDR3 is TGTGCCAGCAGTCTCGGACCAGGGGATACGCAGTATTTT. V is TRBV2 and J is TRBJ2-3; D possibly corresponds to TRBD1 (5 bases). The V gene lost 5 bases and the J gene lost 6 bases, with 12 bases spanning the gap. Looked up from germline, CDR1 is SNHLY and CDR2 is FYNNEI. CDR3 length: 13 residues.

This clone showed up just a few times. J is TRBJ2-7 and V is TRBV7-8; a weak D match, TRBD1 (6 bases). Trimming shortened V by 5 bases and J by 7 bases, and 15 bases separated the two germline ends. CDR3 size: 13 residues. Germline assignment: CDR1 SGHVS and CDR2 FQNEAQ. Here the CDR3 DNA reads TGTGCCAGCAGCCCAAGGACAGTGGGTGAGCAGTACTTC. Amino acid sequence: CASSPRTVGEQYF. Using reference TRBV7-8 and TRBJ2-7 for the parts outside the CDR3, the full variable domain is GAGVSQSPRYKVAKRGQDVALRCDPISGHVSLFWYQQALGQGPEFLTYFQNEAQLDKSGLPSDRFFAERPEGSVSTLKIQRTQQEDSAVYLCASSPRTVGEQYFGPGTRLTVT.